This T cell receptor beta chain comes out of a study of blood T cells in healthy people across ages (dated by TCRdb to between 2015 and 2016). For the study in its entirety: In model experiments, template switching captured about one uniquely barcoded TCR beta cDNA molecule for every two T cells. To avoid experimental bias, donors of different ages were distributed randomly across sequencing lanes. Two additional independent replicas of 1 million unique cDNA reads from the same blood draw were analyzed for two donors (one aged 18 to 29 and one aged 80 or older). Four age groups were formed from the donors: young (average about 16 years), middle-aged (approximately 40), aged (about 62) and long-lived (around 80). The study measured age-related changes in TCR beta repertoire diversity using deep sequencing normalized with unique cDNA molecular identifiers.

The germline V gene sets CDR1 to KGHDR and CDR2 to SFDVKD. V lost 3 bases and J lost 5 bases, and the count of bases not matched to a germline gene is 9. Including cysteine and phenylalanine, the CDR3 has 16 amino acids. Only CDR3 DNA is held: 48 bases, read in frame from base 1. Libraries came from 5' RACE. The instrument was an Illumina HiSeq 2500. A second roughly 6 to 12 cycle PCR used a sample-barcoded 5' primer and a J-beta primer mix. A template-switch 5' adaptor carrying 12 random nucleotides introduced a unique molecular identifier onto each TCR beta cDNA molecule. At least 3 million CDR3-containing paired-end reads were obtained from each sample. First-strand cDNA was synthesized from all RNA with the Mint cDNA synthesis kit, primed by a TRBC-specific oligonucleotide. Following uracil-DNA glycosylase treatment, a first 18-cycle PCR with universal primers M1SS and BC2_uni_R was performed on all cDNA. The original pipeline was this. Normalization of each sample was performed by random selection of 1 million high-quality reads, each carrying a distinct molecular identifier. Instead of being binned into consensus sequences, reads with shared molecular identifiers were discarded. CDR3 identification, clonotype clustering and error correction used MiTCR with a Q25 quality threshold and the strictest error-elimination algorithm. Lower-bound total TCR beta diversity was estimated with a nonparametric unseen species model using Euler transformation. TCRdb trimmed the raw reads at Q25, called clones with MiXCR and kept productive beta chains. Every distinct CDR3 protein forms one entry, paired with its most common genes and DNA. The V and J calls were determined by TCRdb, not by the authors. The table for this sample lists 1.5 million to 2 million distinct CDR3 sequences; 28% of them were counted only once. The ten top clones hold 7.7% of the sample.

Donors were a few dozen systemically healthy Caucasian individuals from Russia aged roughly 6 to 90 years. Each donor gave 9 to 10 milliliters of peripheral blood, collected into EDTA-treated Vacutainer tubes. PBMCs were isolated by Ficoll-Paque density-gradient centrifugation, with at least 7 million obtained per sample. Total RNA was extracted from PBMCs with Trizol reagent, with at least 6 micrograms obtained per sample. The percentages of naive CD45RAhigh/CD27high T cells were determined by flow cytometry on a PBMC aliquot from every donor. Broader findings and caveats from the paper: A strong correlation was found between observed TCR beta diversity and the percentage of naive T cells measured by flow cytometry. Because donor CMV infection status was unknown, age-related changes in expanded clonotypes were potentially confounded. Estimates of total diversity from one million sequenced T cells were regarded as lower bounds and underestimates. The long-lived group showed more naive CD4+ T cells, fewer expanded clones and increased TCR diversity than the aged group, suggesting age selection. Observed TCR beta diversity per million T cells fell roughly linearly with age, and a significant reduction was already apparent by age approximately 40. Conclusive comparison of naive and antigen-experienced compartments was prevented by the profiling of bulk unsorted PBMCs.

This clonotype was detected ten times or more. What antigen it recognizes has not been identified. No much larger clone exists at a distance of one base, and base qualities are not known. The sample comprised blood. The rearranged segments are TRBV24-1 and TRBJ2-5; TRBD1 agrees with 9 junctional bases. The source is a woman under 40 in good health. Read as DNA, the sequence is TGTGCCACCAGTGATCCCGGGACAGGGCTGGGGGAGACCCAGTACTTC. This translates into CATSDPGTGLGETQYF.